This T cell receptor (beta chain) appears in the sequencing data of a study of CD8 T cells in Susac syndrome. When the RNA was reverse transcribed, random hexamers were used with an input of roughly 0.5 to 1 ug. The authors amplified TCR beta CDR3 across 54 Vbeta and 13 Jbeta using immunoSEQ multiplex PCR. TCRdb ran MiXCR on the immunoSEQ multiplex PCR reads and lists one entry per CDR3 protein. The sample lists around 200,000 distinct CDR3 sequences, 95% seen once, with 0.07% to 0.095% in the top ten. The V gene's germline CDR1 is SGHTA and CDR2 FQGNSA. There are 14 residues in the CDR3. The J segment lost 6 bases and the V segment lost 1 base, leaving 3 bases of the junction unmatched. Whole-study findings and limits: A relatively small number of individuals underwent TCR sequencing and HLA analysis.

Those who served as multiple sclerosis controls were treatment-naive patients with stable or active relapsing-remitting disease. Notes on this clonotype: Antigen specificity is unknown.

The rearrangement uses TRBV7-2 and TRBJ2-1, with 7 bases aligning to TRBD1. The sequence derives from a human donor with multiple sclerosis. The sample was CD4+ T cells from PBMCs. The CDR3 DNA is TGTGCCAGCAGCTTAGAGGGGGCGGCCAATGAGCAGTTCTTC. Amino acid sequence: CASSLEGAANEQFF.